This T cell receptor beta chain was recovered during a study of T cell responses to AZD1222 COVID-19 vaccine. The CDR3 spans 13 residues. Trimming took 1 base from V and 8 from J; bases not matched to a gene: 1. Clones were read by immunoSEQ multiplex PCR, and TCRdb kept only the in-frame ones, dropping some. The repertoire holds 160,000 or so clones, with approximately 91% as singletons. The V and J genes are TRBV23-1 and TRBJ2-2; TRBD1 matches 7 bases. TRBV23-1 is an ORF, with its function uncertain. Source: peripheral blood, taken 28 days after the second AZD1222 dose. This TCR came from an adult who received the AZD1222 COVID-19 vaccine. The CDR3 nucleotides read TGCGCCAGCAGTCAATGGGGACAGGGGGAGCTGTTTTTT. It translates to CASSQWGQGELFF.